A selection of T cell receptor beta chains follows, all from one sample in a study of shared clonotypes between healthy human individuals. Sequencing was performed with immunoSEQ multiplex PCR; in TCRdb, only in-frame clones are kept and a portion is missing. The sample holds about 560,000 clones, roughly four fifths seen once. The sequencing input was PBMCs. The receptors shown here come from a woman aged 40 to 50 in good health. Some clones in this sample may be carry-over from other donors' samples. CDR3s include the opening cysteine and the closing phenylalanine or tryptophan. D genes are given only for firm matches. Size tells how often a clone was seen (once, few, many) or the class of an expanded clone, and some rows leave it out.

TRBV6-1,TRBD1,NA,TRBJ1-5,CASYTGTGLNQPQHF,TGTGCCAGCTATACCGGGACAGGGCTAAATCAGCCCCAGCATTTT
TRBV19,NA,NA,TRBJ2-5,CASRKQETQYF,TGTGCCAGTAGGAAACAAGAGACCCAGTACTTC
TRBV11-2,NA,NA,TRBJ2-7,CASSLATPPYEQYF,TGTGCCAGCAGCTTAGCGACTCCCCCCTACGAGCAGTACTTC
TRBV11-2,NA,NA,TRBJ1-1,CASSLLQGYTEAFF,TGTGCCAGCAGCTTACTCCAGGGTTACACTGAAGCTTTCTTT
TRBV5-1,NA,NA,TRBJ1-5,CASSLSGGGGGNQPQHF,TGCGCCAGCAGCTTGTCTGGCGGGGGAGGTGGCAATCAGCCCCAGCATTTT
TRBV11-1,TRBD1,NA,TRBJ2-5,CASSKTGTETQYF,TGTGCCAGCAGCAAGACAGGGACGGAGACCCAGTACTTC
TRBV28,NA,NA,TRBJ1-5,CASSFLRDQPQHF,TGTGCCAGCAGTTTTCTAAGGGATCAGCCCCAGCATTTT
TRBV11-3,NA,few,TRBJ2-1,CASSRGSGVGSYNEQFF,TGTGCCAGCAGCCGTGGGTCGGGGGTTGGCTCCTACAATGAGCAGTTCTTC
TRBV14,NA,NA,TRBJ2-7,CASSQFRDVDEQYF,TGTGCCAGCAGCCAGTTCCGGGACGTAGACGAGCAGTACTTC
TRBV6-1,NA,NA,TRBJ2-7,CASSEWRGDEQYF,TGTGCCAGCAGTGAATGGAGAGGGGACGAGCAGTACTTC
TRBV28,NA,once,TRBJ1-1,CASSQRVPPEAFF,TGTGCCAGCAGCCAGAGGGTCCCCCCTGAAGCTTTCTTT
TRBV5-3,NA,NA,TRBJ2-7,CARSSRPHYEQYF,TGTGCCAGAAGCTCCCGGCCGCACTACGAGCAGTACTTC
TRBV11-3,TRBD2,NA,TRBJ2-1,CASSISGRSLNEQFF,TGTGCCAGCAGCATCAGCGGGAGGTCACTCAATGAGCAGTTCTTC
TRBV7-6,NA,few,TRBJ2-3,CASSLGVVLGTDTQYF,TGTGCCAGCAGCTTGGGGGTAGTGCTTGGCACAGATACGCAGTATTTT
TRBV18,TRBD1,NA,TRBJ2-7,CASSLRTGREQYF,TGTGCCAGCTCTCTTAGGACAGGGCGCGAGCAGTACTTC
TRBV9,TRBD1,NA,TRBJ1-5,CASSGGTVNQPQHF,TGTGCCAGCAGCGGCGGGACAGTGAATCAGCCCCAGCATTTT
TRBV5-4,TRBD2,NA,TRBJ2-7,CASSTRTSGSVGEQYF,TGTGCCAGCAGCACCCGGACTAGCGGGAGTGTGGGAGAGCAGTACTTC
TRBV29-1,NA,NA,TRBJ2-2,CSVLGSGVNTGELFF,TGCAGCGTTTTAGGGTCGGGGGTGAACACCGGGGAGCTGTTTTTT
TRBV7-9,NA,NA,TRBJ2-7,CASSLAGSGAYEQYF,TGTGCCAGCAGCTTAGCTGGGAGTGGGGCCTACGAGCAGTACTTC
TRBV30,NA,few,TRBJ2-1,CAWSVPTYGEQFF,TGTGCCTGGAGTGTTCCCACCTACGGTGAGCAGTTCTTC
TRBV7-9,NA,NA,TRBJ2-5,CASSLGTKTQYF,TGTGCCAGCAGCTTGGGGACAAAGACCCAGTACTTC
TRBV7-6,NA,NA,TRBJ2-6,CASSLAVPFSGANVLTF,TGTGCCAGCAGCTTAGCGGTACCTTTCTCTGGGGCCAACGTCCTGACTTTC
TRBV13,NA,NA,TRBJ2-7,CASSLERGHEQYF,TGTGCCAGCAGCTTAGAGAGGGGTCACGAGCAGTACTTC
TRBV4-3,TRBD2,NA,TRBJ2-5,CASSQDYSGSETQYF,TGCGCCAGCAGCCAAGATTATAGCGGGAGTGAGACCCAGTACTTC
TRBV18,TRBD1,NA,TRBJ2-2,CASSPPTGSATGELFF,TGTGCCAGCTCACCACCGACAGGGTCGGCCACCGGGGAGCTGTTTTTT
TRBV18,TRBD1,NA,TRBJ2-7,CASSPAGGASNEQYF,TGTGCCAGCTCACCGGCAGGGGGTGCTAGCAACGAGCAGTACTTC
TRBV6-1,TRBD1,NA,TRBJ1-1,CASSEPGAGGGLIMNTEAFF,TGTGCCAGCAGTGAACCTGGGGCAGGGGGCGGTTTGATTATGAACACTGAAGCTTTCTTT
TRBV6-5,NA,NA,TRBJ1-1,CASSSPGKLWEAFF,TGTGCCAGCAGTTCTCCGGGGAAGCTGTGGGAAGCTTTCTTT
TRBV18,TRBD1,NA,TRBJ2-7,CASSPRGETGGIGEQYF,TGTGCCAGCTCACCACGAGGGGAGACAGGGGGAATAGGAGAGCAGTACTTC
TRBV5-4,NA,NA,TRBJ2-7,CASSLAGGDYYEQYF,TGTGCCAGCAGCTTGGCCGGCGGTGACTACTACGAGCAGTACTTC
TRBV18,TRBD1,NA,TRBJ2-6,CASSPTGWERGANVLTF,TGTGCCAGCTCACCGACAGGGTGGGAGCGTGGGGCCAACGTCCTGACTTTC
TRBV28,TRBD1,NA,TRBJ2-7,CASRQGAYEQYF,TGTGCCAGCAGGCAGGGGGCATACGAGCAGTACTTC
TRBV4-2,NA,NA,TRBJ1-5,CASSQEYREFNQPQHF,TGTGCCAGCAGCCAAGAGTACAGGGAATTCAATCAGCCCCAGCATTTT
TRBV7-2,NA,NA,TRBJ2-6,CASSQWGRNSGANVLTF,TGTGCCAGCAGCCAGTGGGGACGGAACTCTGGGGCCAACGTCCTGACTTTC
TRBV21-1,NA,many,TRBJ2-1,CASSNTLAPYNEQFF,TGTGCCAGCAGCAATACGCTAGCGCCCTACAATGAGCAGTTCTTC
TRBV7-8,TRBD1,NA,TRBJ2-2,CASSPGQGRGTGELFF,TGTGCCAGCAGCCCCGGACAGGGAAGAGGCACCGGGGAGCTGTTTTTT
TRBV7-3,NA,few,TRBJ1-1,CASSLGGSGFTEAFF,TGTGCCAGCAGCTTGGGTGGATCAGGGTTCACTGAAGCTTTCTTT
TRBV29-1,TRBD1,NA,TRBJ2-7,CSVEDPRQGVYEQYF,TGCAGCGTTGAAGATCCCAGACAGGGGGTCTACGAGCAGTACTTC
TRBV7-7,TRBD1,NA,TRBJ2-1,CASSLRQGLSLQHNEQFF,TGTGCCAGCAGCTTGAGACAGGGCTTGTCCCTACAGCACAATGAGCAGTTCTTC
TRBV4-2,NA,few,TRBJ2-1,CASNRYGSSSYNEQFF,TGTGCCAGCAACCGCTACGGTTCGAGCTCCTACAATGAGCAGTTCTTC
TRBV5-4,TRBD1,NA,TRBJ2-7,CASSPPNRGYEQYF,TGTGCCAGCAGCCCCCCCAACAGGGGGTACGAGCAGTACTTC
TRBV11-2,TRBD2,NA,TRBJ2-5,CASSALGGAAETQYF,TGTGCCAGCAGCGCCCTGGGAGGGGCGGCGGAGACCCAGTACTTC
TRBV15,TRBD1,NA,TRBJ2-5,CATSRDQGAETQYF,TGTGCCACCAGCAGAGATCAGGGGGCCGAGACCCAGTACTTC
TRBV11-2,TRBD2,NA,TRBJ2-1,CASSQPETSATYNEQFF,TGTGCCAGCAGCCAACCCGAGACTAGCGCGACATACAATGAGCAGTTCTTC
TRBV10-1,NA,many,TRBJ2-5,CASSKQSGYGETQYF,TGCGCCAGCAGCAAGCAGTCGGGGTACGGGGAGACCCAGTACTTC
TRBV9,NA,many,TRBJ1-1,CASSVGPPGPGTEAFF,TGTGCCAGCAGCGTAGGCCCCCCCGGACCGGGGACTGAAGCTTTCTTT
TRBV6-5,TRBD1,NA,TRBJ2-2,CASSQGADTGELFF,TGTGCCAGCAGTCAGGGGGCAGACACCGGGGAGCTGTTTTTT
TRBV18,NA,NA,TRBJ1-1,CASSTTDDTEAFF,TGTGCCAGCTCAACAACGGATGACACTGAAGCTTTCTTT
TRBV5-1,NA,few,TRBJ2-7,CASSKGTDSYEQYF,TGCGCCAGCAGCAAGGGGACGGATTCCTACGAGCAGTACTTC
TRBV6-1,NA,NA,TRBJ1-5,CASTAGTANQPQHF,TGTGCCAGCACCGCCGGGACCGCAAATCAGCCCCAGCATTTT